This T cell receptor (beta chain) was obtained from a study of CD8+ T cells in alopecia areata. Study context: Those patients who were treated received oral tofacitinib, which was given at 5 to 10 mg twice daily for moderate-to-severe alopecia areata. Treatment ran 6 to 18 months, with 6 months of follow-up afterward.

On this clone itself: Its antigen is not known.

Overall study results and limits: Clonality in lesional scalp, especially alopecia totalis/universalis, exceeded that of normal scalp. Resident alphabeta T-cell populations of normal skin are likewise subject to sequencing in scalp samples.

Punch biopsies of lesional scalp, plus peripheral blood, were taken from alopecia areata patients. Per the germline V gene, CDR1 is KGHSH and CDR2 is LQKENI. The V end lost 0 bases, the J end lost 2 bases, and 7 bases lay between the germline ends. This CDR3 region has 14 residues. The authors extracted RNA and reverse transcribed it into cDNA as the sequencing template. Assay: immunoSEQ multiplex PCR; the TCRdb copy retains only in-frame clones and omits some. This table holds about 19,000 clones, less than 70% found once. The sequence came from a human donor with alopecia areata. This chain connects TRBV18 to TRBJ2-5, with D unclear. Sequenced material: skin, taken at week 0. The CDR3 DNA follows: TGTGCCAGCTCACCACCGCACGGGCAAGAGACCCAGTACTTC. Its translation is CASSPPHGQETQYF.